Given below is one T cell receptor (beta chain) in context. The antigen is undetermined. This entry belongs to a study of T-cell reconstitution after alpha-beta-depleted transplantation in children. Findings of the study overall: From surviving recipient T cells and thymic progenitors came the high day-60 TCRbeta diversity observed in some patients. T-cell numbers and diversity one year post-transplant derived largely from freshly generated T cells.

V lost 4 bases, J lost 3 bases, and 9 bases stayed unmatched. Per germline, CDR1 LGHDT and CDR2 YNNKEL (reference sequence). The CDR3 covers 15 residues. Unique molecular identifiers featured in how the TCRbeta library was prepared. Using its own MiXCR run on the PCR reads, TCRdb lists one record per CDR3 protein. The repertoire has around 440,000 distinct CDR3 sequences, 15% to 20% of them found once; the top ten carry approximately 29%. The receptor was derived from a boy less than two years old who had a stem cell transplant for Wiskott-Aldrich syndrome, so the T cells may come from the graft donor. The starting material was PBMCs, mostly from graft donor cells, obtained 360 days after TCRalphabeta/CD19-depleted stem cell transplant. V and J are TRBV3-1 and TRBJ2-7; 7 bases line up with TRBD2. CDR3 DNA sequence: TGTGCCAGCAGCCCTTGGGCGGGGGTAAACTACGAGCAGTACTTC. Protein: CASSPWAGVNYEQYF.